Each of the 4 T cell receptor beta chains below was sequenced from the same sample in a study of T cell repertoires in cytomegalovirus infection. These receptors' antigens are unknown. One entry per CDR3 protein results from TCRdb running MiXCR on the reads. The table shows 300,000 to 400,000 distinct CDR3 sequences, with approximately 25% occurring only once. Here the sequenced sample was cultured PBMCs, taken from culture after CMV antigen stimulation. These receptors originate from a human donor in good health (CMV status not recorded). Some clones in this sample may be carry-over from other donors' samples.

This chain uses TRBV4-2 with TRBJ2-5; D not resolved. Germline CDR1 LGHNA, CDR2 YNFKEQ. Trimming took off 0 bases at V and 3 bases at J, with 5 bases between the two ends. CDR3 size: 13 residues. The CDR3, as DNA: TGTGCCAGCAGCCAAGACTCTGAAGAGACCCAGTACTTC. It translates to CASSQDSEETQYF.

The sample holds a few counts of this clonotype. The chain is built from TRBV6-2 or TRBV6-3 and TRBJ2-5; 12 bases are a match to TRBD1. Unmatched junction bases numbered 14, after V lost 0 bases and J lost 3 bases. The germline gives CDR1 MNHEY, CDR2 SVGEGT. The CDR3 consists of 20 residues. The CDR3 region has the DNA TGTGCCAGCAGTTACTCCCCCGGGACAGGGGGCGCAGGAGTGGAAGAGACCCAGTACTTC. Its protein is CASSYSPGTGGAGVEETQYF.

This chain connects TRBV6-1 to TRBJ2-7, with D possibly being TRBD1 (6 bases). The V gene's germline CDR1 is MNHNS and CDR2 SASEGT. The CDR3 runs 16 residues. V dropped 6 bases and J dropped 0 bases, with 18 bases sitting between them. The CDR3 reads CASSASTGQSSYEQYV. DNA of the CDR3: TGTGCCAGCAGCGCTTCTACTGGACAGTCCTCCTACGAGCAGTACGTC.

This clonotype appeared many times. The chain couples TRBV20-1 to TRBJ2-3, with TRBD2 matching over 16 bases. V was pared by 4 bases and J by 2 bases, with 3 bases of the junction left unmatched. Germline V gene data show CDR1 as DFQATT and CDR2 as SNEGSKA (reference sequence). This CDR3 spans 16 amino acids. CDR3 in DNA: TGCAGTGCTATGGGACTAGCGGGAGGGCTCACAGATACGCAGTATTTT. Its protein product is CSAMGLAGGLTDTQYF.